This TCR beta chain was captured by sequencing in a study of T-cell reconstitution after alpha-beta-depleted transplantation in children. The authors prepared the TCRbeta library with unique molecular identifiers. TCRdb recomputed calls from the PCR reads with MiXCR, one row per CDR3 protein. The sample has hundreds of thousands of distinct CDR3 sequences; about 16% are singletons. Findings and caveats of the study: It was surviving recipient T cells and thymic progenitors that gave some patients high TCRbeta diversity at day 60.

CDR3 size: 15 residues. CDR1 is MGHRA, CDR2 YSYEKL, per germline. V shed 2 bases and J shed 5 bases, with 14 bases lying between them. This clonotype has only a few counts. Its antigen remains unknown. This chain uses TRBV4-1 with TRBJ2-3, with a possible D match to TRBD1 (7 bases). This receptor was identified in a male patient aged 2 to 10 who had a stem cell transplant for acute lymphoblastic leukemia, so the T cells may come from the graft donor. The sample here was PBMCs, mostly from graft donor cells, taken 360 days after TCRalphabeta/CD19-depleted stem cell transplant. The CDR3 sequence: CASSQQQGRGDTQYF. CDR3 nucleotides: TGCGCCAGCAGCCAACAACAGGGGCGGGGAGATACGCAGTATTTT.